This T cell receptor (beta chain) was sequenced during a study of blood T cell repertoires in COVID-19. Study-level background: COVID-19 samples from acute and convalescent phases originated in the United States, Italy and Spain.

V was trimmed by 4 bases and J by 3 bases, leaving 10 bases between them. The CDR3 totals 14 residues. Germline V gene sequence: CDR1 SGHRS, CDR2 YFSETQ. Sequencing used immunoSEQ multiplex PCR; TCRdb keeps in-frame clones, though not all of them. Here the sample spans about 350,000 clones, 87% being singletons. The sequence was obtained from a woman aged 25 to 39 who had recovered from COVID-19. The sample consisted of PBMCs or T cells enriched from blood (not recorded which). The chain recombines TRBV5-1 with TRBJ1-4; maybe TRBD1 (5 bases). The CDR3 DNA reads TGCGCCAGCAGCCCCGGGGGGGCTAATGAAAAACTGTTTTTT. As protein: CASSPGGANEKLFF. The full variable domain, with the rest looked up from reference TRBV5-1 and TRBJ1-4, is KAGVTQTPRYLIKTRGQQVTLSCSPISGHRSVSWYQQTPGQGLQFLFEYFSETQRNKGNFPGRFSGRQFSNSRSEMNVSTLELGDSALYLCASSPGGANEKLFFGSGTQLSVL.